Detailed here is one T cell receptor (beta chain). No antigen is known for it. This specimen belongs to a study of early T cells in non-severe SARS-CoV-2 infection. Looking at the study overall: The study sequenced bulk RNA from unsorted whole blood, with chains unpaired. Study findings and constraints: Using VDJdb, the matching emphasized anti-spike CD8 responses while missing private and CD4 specificities.

The CDR3 runs 16 residues. V was shortened by 5 bases and J by 2 bases, with 17 bases between the two germline ends. Germline V gene lookup returns CDR1 MNHEY and CDR2 SMNVEV (reference sequence). Attached unique molecular identifiers marked individual cDNA molecules. MiXCR, run by TCRdb on the 5' RACE reads, gives a single entry per CDR3 protein. The sample shows under 45,000 distinct CDR3 sequences, roughly 7.9% of them seen only once. The specimen comprised whole blood, sampled at baseline. The TCR comes from an adult who was a healthcare worker with PCR-confirmed SARS-CoV-2 infection or an uninfected control (not recorded which). The chain recombines TRBV27 with TRBJ2-3; D is unresolved. The CDR3: CASSPSSRRFTDTQYF. The DNA of the CDR3 is TGTGCCAGCAGTCCCAGCTCCCGAAGATTCACAGATACGCAGTATTTT.